These T cell receptor beta chains were read from a single sample in a study of T-cell reconstitution after alpha-beta-depleted transplantation in children. A single record per CDR3 protein comes from TCRdb applying MiXCR to the PCR reads. The sample has approximately 270,000 distinct CDR3 sequences; 9.5% to 10% are singletons. Sequencing was performed on PBMCs from the stem cell graft donor, taken from the stem cell graft. The origin of the receptors is a human donor who donated a stem cell graft to a child with SCID. CDR3s include the opening cysteine and the closing phenylalanine or tryptophan. The D gene is left open where the match is weak. Clone size is given for some rows only: seen once, a few or many times, or a class if the clone is expanded.

CDR3 DNA	CDR3 protein	V gene	J gene	clone size	D gene
TGTGCCAGCAGCCCTCAGGGTGGGTACAATGAGCAGTTCTTC	CASSPQGGYNEQFF	TRBV7-8	TRBJ2-1	.	.
TGTGCCAGCAGTTTAGGACAGTCCGGGGAGCTGTTTTTT	CASSLGQSGELFF	TRBV12-3/TRBV12-4	TRBJ2-2	many	.
TGTGCCAGCAGCCAAGAACTAGCGGGGGGGCCTTACGAGCAGTACTTC	CASSQELAGGPYEQYF	TRBV4-2	TRBJ2-7	.	TRBD2
TGCAGTGCTAGCCCCAGCCTAGCGGACTACGAGCAGTACTTC	CSASPSLADYEQYF	TRBV20-1	TRBJ2-7	many	TRBD2
TGTGCCAGCAGTTTTAACTCTGGGGCGAATGGCTACACCTTC	CASSFNSGANGYTF	TRBV27	TRBJ1-2	many	.
TGTGCCAGCAGCGCCCGGGACAGCAGCTCCTACGAGCAGTACTTC	CASSARDSSSYEQYF	TRBV6-1	TRBJ2-7	few	TRBD1
TGTGCCAGCAGTTTCGGGACCGGGAGCACTGAAGCTTTCTTT	CASSFGTGSTEAFF	TRBV6-2/TRBV6-3	TRBJ1-1	.	.
TGTGCCAGCAGTGAAGTTGGGAGGGGCCTGAACACTGAAGCTTTCTTT	CASSEVGRGLNTEAFF	TRBV6-1	TRBJ1-1	few	.
TGTGCCAGCAGGAGGGGCCGTGCTGGCACAGATACGCAGTATTTT	CASRRGRAGTDTQYF	TRBV7-9	TRBJ2-3	few	.
TGTGCCAGCACCAATGGGGGGCCACGACAGGGGTACACCGGGGAGCTGTTTTTT	CASTNGGPRQGYTGELFF	TRBV6-5	TRBJ2-2	few	TRBD1
TGCAGCGTTCGACTAGCGGGGGATACCGGGGAGCTGTTTTTT	CSVRLAGDTGELFF	TRBV29-1	TRBJ2-2	many	TRBD2
TGTGCCAGCAGTGAATCCCACAGGGGCAGTGAAAAACTGTTTTTT	CASSESHRGSEKLFF	TRBV25-1	TRBJ1-4	many	TRBD1
TGTGCCAGCAGCCCTGACCGAGGGACAGGGGTGATGAACACTGAAGCTTTCTTT	CASSPDRGTGVMNTEAFF	TRBV6-2/TRBV6-3	TRBJ1-1	few	TRBD1
TGTGCCAGCAGCTATACAGGGAGCTCCTACGAGCAGTACTTC	CASSYTGSSYEQYF	TRBV7-9	TRBJ2-7	few	.
TGTGCCAGCAGACCTCTTCAGGGACAAGGAGCGCAGTATTTT	CASRPLQGQGAQYF	TRBV5-5	TRBJ2-3	many	.
TGCGCCAGCAGCCCCGGGACAGGGGGCGTCAATCAGCCCCAGCATTTT	CASSPGTGGVNQPQHF	TRBV5-1	TRBJ1-5	few	TRBD1
TGTGCCAGCCCCTCGGGGACAGGGGGTCCGGGGGAGCTGTTTTTT	CASPSGTGGPGELFF	TRBV6-1	TRBJ2-2	.	TRBD1
TGTGCCAGCAGCCCCCAGTGGACTGAAGCTTTCTTT	CASSPQWTEAFF	TRBV12-3/TRBV12-4	TRBJ1-1	few	.
TGTGCCAGCAGTTTTAGCGGGGGGGGGTGGACCCAGTACTTC	CASSFSGGGWTQYF	TRBV12-3/TRBV12-4	TRBJ2-5	many	TRBD2
TGCGCCAGCAGCGTCGATGGTGGCGAGCAGTACTTC	CASSVDGGEQYF	TRBV5-1	TRBJ2-7	.	.
TGTGCCAGCACTCCGGGTCCAAGCTCCTACGAGCAGTACTTC	CASTPGPSSYEQYF	TRBV2	TRBJ2-7	few	.
TGTGCCAGCAGCCCGACAGGCGGCGATGGCTACACCTTC	CASSPTGGDGYTF	TRBV9	TRBJ1-2	few	.
TGTGCCAGCAGTCTCAGACGTCTAGGCTCCTACGAGCAGTACTTC	CASSLRRLGSYEQYF	TRBV6-1	TRBJ2-7	few	.
TGCAGTGCTCCTTGGACAGGGACCCTCCAAGAGACCCAGTACTTC	CSAPWTGTLQETQYF	TRBV20-1	TRBJ2-5	few	TRBD1
TGCAGTGTAGCAGGGGAGGGCTACGAGCAGTACTTC	CSVAGEGYEQYF	TRBV20-1	TRBJ2-7	.	.
TGCGCCAGCAGCTTGTCGCAGGTTTTTAGCACAGATACGCAGTATTTT	CASSLSQVFSTDTQYF	TRBV5-1	TRBJ2-3	many	.
TGTGCCAGCAGCGGGGGTCAAGGGGGGTCATGGTCCTACAATGAGCAGTTCTTC	CASSGGQGGSWSYNEQFF	TRBV5-6	TRBJ2-1	few	.
TGTGCCAGCATCCAGGGGGGGAGCTCCTACAATGAGCAGTTCTTC	CASIQGGSSYNEQFF	TRBV12-3/TRBV12-4	TRBJ2-1	few	.
TGTGCCAGCAGCCCCCCCGGGAGGGCCCCTCAAGAGACCCAGTACTTC	CASSPPGRAPQETQYF	TRBV7-9	TRBJ2-5	.	TRBD2
TGTGCCATTATTGGGGTAGGGGACAGGGGGACCTACGAGCAGTACTTC	CAIIGVGDRGTYEQYF	TRBV12-3/TRBV12-4	TRBJ2-7	.	TRBD1
TGTGCCAGCAGGGCCTCACTAGCGGGGGATAAAAAAGGACACTATAACTACAATGAGCAGTTCTTC	CASRASLAGDKKGHYNYNEQFF	TRBV6-4	TRBJ2-1	few	TRBD2
TGTGCCACCAGTGATGCTCGCACAGGGAAAACCGGGGAGCTGTTTTTT	CATSDARTGKTGELFF	TRBV24-1	TRBJ2-2	many	.
TGTGCCAGCAGTTTAGGGGTAACCGGCTATGGCTACACCTTC	CASSLGVTGYGYTF	TRBV12-3/TRBV12-4	TRBJ1-2	.	.
TGTGCCAGCAGTGCCCACTCGGGGTCCACCTACGAGCAGTACTTC	CASSAHSGSTYEQYF	TRBV2	TRBJ2-7	few	.
TGCAGTGCCCTAGCGGGGGTCAGCTCCTACGAGCAGTACTTC	CSALAGVSSYEQYF	TRBV20-1	TRBJ2-7	.	TRBD2
TGTGCCAGCAGCTTTAACCGACAGGGACGGCATTCCTACGAGCAGTACTTC	CASSFNRQGRHSYEQYF	TRBV7-9	TRBJ2-7	.	TRBD1
TGCAGTGCTAGGGATAACACCGGGGAGCTGTTTTTT	CSARDNTGELFF	TRBV20-1	TRBJ2-2	many	.
TGTGCCAGCAGTGATCCCGGGACAGGGATAACCGGGGAGCTGTTTTTT	CASSDPGTGITGELFF	TRBV25-1	TRBJ2-2	few	TRBD1
TGTGCCAGCAGTGAAGCATACGGCTATGGCTACACCTTC	CASSEAYGYGYTF	TRBV6-1	TRBJ1-2	.	.
TGCAGTGCCAGGGGACTCCAAACTAGCTCCTACGAGCAGTACTTC	CSARGLQTSSYEQYF	TRBV20-1	TRBJ2-7	few	.
TGTGCCAGCAGCCCCCCTATGGGGTTTGGGAATGAGCAGTTCTTC	CASSPPMGFGNEQFF	TRBV7-9	TRBJ2-1	few	.
TGCAGTGCTAGGGGTGGCTTGGGCAATCAGCCCCAGCATTTT	CSARGGLGNQPQHF	TRBV20-1	TRBJ1-5	few	.
TGTGCCAGCAGCTTAGGCCTACAGGAGGCCCCACGGGAGACCCAGTACTTC	CASSLGLQEAPRETQYF	TRBV11-2	TRBJ2-5	.	.
TGTGCCAGCAGCTTTCGACAGTTCTACGAGCAGTACTTC	CASSFRQFYEQYF	TRBV14	TRBJ2-7	many	.
TGTGCCAGCAGCTTAGGGGGACAAGACTTGTCCCAGTACTTC	CASSLGGQDLSQYF	TRBV7-9	TRBJ2-5	few	.
TGTGCCAGCAGTTTAGCGGGGGCGGGCGGAAATTCACCCCTCCACTTT	CASSLAGAGGNSPLHF	TRBV12-3/TRBV12-4	TRBJ1-6	few	.
TGCGCCAGCAGCCCTGGGACGGCTAACGAGCAGTACTTC	CASSPGTANEQYF	TRBV5-1	TRBJ2-7	.	.
TGTGCCAGCAGTCGAGACTGGGGAACTGGAAACACCATATATTTT	CASSRDWGTGNTIYF	TRBV6-5	TRBJ1-3	many	.
TGTGCCAGCAGCCAATTAGGAGTCTACGAGCAGTACTTC	CASSQLGVYEQYF	TRBV3-1	TRBJ2-7	.	.
TGCAGTGCTAGAGATTCCCAATATAACTCCTACAATGAGCAGTTCTTC	CSARDSQYNSYNEQFF	TRBV20-1	TRBJ2-1	many	.
TGCGCCAGCAGCTTGGACGGTTACACGTACGAGCAGTACTTC	CASSLDGYTYEQYF	TRBV5-1	TRBJ2-7	few	.
TGTGCCAGCAGCCAAAATAAGGACAGGGAGGAACCCGAAGAGACCCAGTACTTC	CASSQNKDREEPEETQYF	TRBV21-1	TRBJ2-5	few	.
TGCGCCAGCAGCTTGGCCGAGGGTCGTTACTACGAGCAGTACTTC	CASSLAEGRYYEQYF	TRBV5-1	TRBJ2-7	few	.
TGCAGTGTAACCCAAACAGATACGCAGTATTTT	CSVTQTDTQYF	TRBV20-1	TRBJ2-3	few	.
TGTGCCAGCAGTTCCCCAGCGAACACTGAAGCTTTCTTT	CASSSPANTEAFF	TRBV12-3/TRBV12-4	TRBJ1-1	many	.
TGCAGTGCTAACCCAACGGGCCCTGAAGAGACCCAGTACTTC	CSANPTGPEETQYF	TRBV20-1	TRBJ2-5	few	.
TGCGCCAGCAGCCTCCAAATACAGGGTGAAGCTTTCTTT	CASSLQIQGEAFF	TRBV5-1	TRBJ1-1	many	.
TGTGCTAGCAGCTTAACTGATGTTAACACCGGGGAGCTGTTTTTT	CASSLTDVNTGELFF	TRBV7-7	TRBJ2-2	few	.